A selection of T cell receptor beta chains follows, all from one sample in a study of T cell therapy after organ transplantation. No antigens are known for them. The repertoire was sequenced with immunoSEQ multiplex PCR; TCRdb's copy has only in-frame clones and lacks some. Of approximately 15,000 clones listed, 85% are singletons. The sequencing here drew on CD8+ T cells from blood, taken after autologous CMV-specific T cell therapy. The receptors were sampled from a human patient who had received a solid organ transplant and had CMV disease. A share of the T cells may be of graft donor origin. Each CDR3 is given with its conserved first and last residue. A D gene is named only where the DNA matches it firmly. Clone size is shown for a subset of rows, as once, few, many or a class of expanded clone.

size	J	length	V	D	CDR3	DNA
once	TRBJ2-7	16	TRBV6-6	NA	CASSPVGGAGHYEQYF	TGTGCCAGCAGCCCAGTTGGGGGGGCGGGACACTACGAGCAGTACTTC
NA	TRBJ2-5	13	TRBV7-7	NA	CASSPRRMGTQYF	TGTGCCAGCAGCCCTCGACGAATGGGGACCCAGTACTTC
medium-sized	TRBJ2-7	16	TRBV7-9	NA	CASSLEFSQVPYEQYF	TGTGCCAGCAGCTTAGAGTTTAGCCAGGTTCCCTACGAGCAGTACTTC
NA	TRBJ1-1	14	TRBV11-2	NA	CASLVGGGNTEAFF	TGTGCCAGCCTGGTAGGAGGGGGGAACACTGAAGCTTTCTTT
NA	TRBJ2-7	16	TRBV9	NA	CASSVAEGKGSYEQYF	TGTGCCAGCAGCGTAGCTGAGGGGAAAGGATCCTACGAGCAGTACTTC
NA	TRBJ1-4	17	TRBV4-2	NA	CASSQRLEEGTNEKLFF	TGTGCCAGCAGCCAACGCCTGGAAGAGGGCACTAATGAAAAACTGTTTTTT
NA	TRBJ1-2	13	TRBV7-6	NA	CASTDGGAYGYTF	TGTGCCAGCACCGATGGAGGGGCCTATGGCTACACCTTC
once	TRBJ2-1	16	TRBV6-5	NA	CASSYGEGKVWDEQFF	TGTGCCAGCAGTTACGGTGAGGGGAAGGTGTGGGATGAGCAGTTCTTC
NA	TRBJ2-7	13	TRBV11-2	NA	CASSPEISREQYF	TGTGCCAGCAGCCCCGAGATATCCCGCGAGCAGTACTTC
NA	TRBJ1-1	12	TRBV2	NA	CASGRENTEAFF	TGTGCCAGCGGGCGGGAGAACACTGAAGCTTTCTTT
NA	TRBJ2-7	16	TRBV19	NA	CASSIEVGGGYYEQYF	TGTGCCAGTAGTATAGAGGTTGGGGGAGGATATTACGAGCAGTACTTC
NA	TRBJ2-3	18	TRBV13	NA	CASSFADWGAPGTDTQYF	TGTGCCAGCAGCTTTGCAGACTGGGGGGCGCCGGGCACAGATACGCAGTATTTT
NA	TRBJ2-7	13	TRBV30	NA	CAWKGTRTYEQYF	TGTGCCTGGAAGGGGACTCGGACCTACGAGCAGTACTTC
once	TRBJ2-7	19	TRBV7-6	TRBD2	CASSYGRASGYPDSYEQYF	TGTGCCAGCAGCTACGGGAGGGCTAGCGGTTATCCTGACTCCTACGAGCAGTACTTC
NA	TRBJ1-5	17	TRBV4-3	NA	CASSQAQLPEGNQPQHF	TGCGCCAGCAGCCAAGCCCAGTTGCCGGAGGGGAATCAGCCCCAGCATTTT
NA	TRBJ2-1	12	TRBV9	NA	CASSAPTTEQFF	TGTGCCAGCAGCGCCCCCACAACTGAGCAGTTCTTC